Listed here are 19 T cell receptor beta chains from one sample, sequenced in a study of blood T cell repertoires in COVID-19. Generated by immunoSEQ multiplex PCR, the TCRdb table keeps only in-frame clones and is missing some. Seen here are 220,000 or so clones, approximately 86% observed once, and the top ten hold approximately 4%. The material sequenced was peripheral blood. These TCRs come from a woman of 80 years or more with acute or convalescent COVID-19.

The chain combines TRBV6-2 or TRBV6-3 with TRBJ1-1, with D uncertain. The V gene lost 0 bases and the J gene lost 0 bases, with 11 bases spanning the gap. Germline V gene lookup returns CDR1 MNHEY and CDR2 SVGEGT. There are 16 residues in the CDR3. Here the CDR3 DNA reads TGTGCCAGCAGTTACTCGTCTGGGAGAATGAACACTGAAGCTTTCTTT. This encodes CASSYSSGRMNTEAFF.

The chain joins TRBV5-1 to TRBJ2-7, with D possibly matching TRBD2 (7 bases). This CDR3 contains 15 residues. V was cut by 0 bases and J by 2 bases, with 12 bases left in between. CDR1 is SGHRS, CDR2 YFSETQ, per germline. The CDR3 DNA reads as TGCGCCAGCAGCTTGGAGGGGGGGGCCACCTACGAGCAGTACTTC. The encoded protein is CASSLEGGATYEQYF. Filled out from reference TRBV5-1 and TRBJ2-7, the complete variable domain reads KAGVTQTPRYLIKTRGQQVTLSCSPISGHRSVSWYQQTPGQGLQFLFEYFSETQRNKGNFPGRFSGRQFSNSRSEMNVSTLELGDSALYLCASSLEGGATYEQYFGPGTRLTVT.

The chain couples TRBV7-3 to TRBJ2-5; 8 bases align to TRBD2. The junction had 8 bases not matched to a gene; V was cut back by 4 bases and J by 1 base. The CDR3 is made up of 16 amino acids. Germline CDR1 reads SGHTA; CDR2 reads FQGTGA. The CDR3 reads CASSSVIAGGQETQYF. Written as DNA, the CDR3 is TGTGCCAGCAGCTCCGTTATCGCGGGGGGCCAAGAGACCCAGTACTTC.

The chain recombines TRBV25-1 with TRBJ2-7, with 7 bases that match TRBD2. This CDR3 is 15 amino acids long. V lost 2 bases, J lost 2 bases, and 6 bases stayed unmatched. CDR1 is MGHDK and CDR2 is SYGVNS in the germline V gene. CDR3: CASSEGGGRAYEQYF. The CDR3 nucleotides read TGTGCCAGCAGTGAAGGGGGAGGGAGGGCCTACGAGCAGTACTTC.

The chain uses TRBV6-6 and TRBJ1-4; D gene unclear. The CDR3 totals 14 residues. CDR1 is MNHNY and CDR2 is SVGAGI in the germline V gene (reference sequence). V was cut by 7 bases and J by 3 bases, with 12 bases left in between. The chain's CDR3 is CASKDEGSNEKLFF. CDR3 bases: TGTGCCAGCAAGGACGAGGGATCTAATGAAAAACTGTTTTTT.

This chain uses TRBV7-9 with TRBJ1-5, with D hard to call. The CDR3 totals 15 residues. Germline V gene lookup returns CDR1 SEHNR and CDR2 FQNEAQ (reference sequence). Trimming shortened V by 1 base and J by 8 bases, and 15 bases separated the two germline ends. The CDR3 spells CASSLDSGYGEPQHF. CDR3 DNA: TGTGCCAGCAGCTTAGACAGTGGTTACGGTGAGCCCCAGCATTTT.

This chain uses TRBV5-6 with TRBJ2-7, with no clear D. V dropped 4 bases and J dropped 2 bases, with 10 bases sitting between them. The CDR3 runs 13 residues. CDR1 SGHDT and CDR2 YYEEEE come from the germline V gene. Written as DNA, the CDR3 is TGTGCCAGCAGCCCGTTAGATACCTACGAGCAGTACTTC. It translates to CASSPLDTYEQYF.

The chain has TRBV27 and TRBJ2-7; D is unclear. CDR3 size: 14 residues. V shed 4 bases and J shed 6 bases, with 16 bases lying between them. Germline CDR1 MNHEY, CDR2 SMNVEV (reference sequence). For the CDR3, the DNA is TGTGCCAGCAGTTCAGGTAGTCTGAGAACCGAGCAGTACTTC. It is translated as CASSSGSLRTEQYF.

This chain uses TRBV27 with TRBJ1-5; D gene uncertain. The germline V and J ends were trimmed by 2 bases and 6 bases, with 5 bases remaining between them. The CDR3 is made up of 12 amino acids. Germline lookup yields CDR1 MNHEY and CDR2 SMNVEV (reference sequence). CDR3 DNA sequence: TGTGCCAGCAGTTTAGGACTTCAGCCCCAGCATTTT. It is translated as CASSLGLQPQHF.

This clone was recorded a few times. The V gene is TRBV11-3, the J gene TRBJ2-7; no clear D. This CDR3 spans 11 amino acids. Trimming took 4 bases from V and 4 from J, leaving 5 bases between them. Germline values: CDR1 SGHNT, CDR2 YENEEA. The CDR3 region is CASSSEYEQYF. CDR3 bases: TGTGCCAGCAGCTCGGAGTACGAGCAGTACTTC.

The chain uses TRBV5-5 and TRBJ1-2; TRBD1 aligns across 8 bases. Germline trimming cut 2 bases from V and 4 bases from J; bases unmatched to any gene: 13. The germline CDR1 and CDR2 sequences are SGHKS and YYEKEE (reference sequence). The CDR3 is 17 amino acids. The CDR3 spells CASSLGYDRGRGYGYTF. CDR3 nucleotide sequence: TGTGCCAGCAGCTTAGGATACGACAGGGGAAGAGGCTATGGCTACACCTTC. Full variable domain (missing parts from reference TRBV5-5 and TRBJ1-2): DAGVTQSPTHLIKTRGQQVTLRCSPISGHKSVSWYQQVLGQGPQFIFQYYEKEERGRGNFPDRFSARQFPNYSSELNVNALLLGDSALYLCASSLGYDRGRGYGYTFGSGTRLTVV.

J is TRBJ1-1 and V is TRBV5-6, with 8 nucleotides matching TRBD1. This CDR3 contains 14 residues. In germline, CDR1 is SGHDT, CDR2 YYEEEE. Unmatched junction bases numbered 6, after V lost 4 bases and J lost 4 bases. The CDR3 protein is CASSATGGATEAFF. Written as DNA, the CDR3 is TGTGCCAGCAGCGCCACAGGGGGGGCCACTGAAGCTTTCTTT.

The V and J genes are TRBV15 and TRBJ2-3, with a weak D call TRBD2 (6 bases). This CDR3 region has 17 residues. The germline CDR1 and CDR2 sequences are LNHNV and YYDKDF (reference sequence). Trimming cost V 2 bases and J 0 bases, with 15 bases left between them. The CDR3 is CATSRPLARTSTDTQYF. The CDR3 DNA reads as TGTGCCACCAGCAGACCCCTAGCGAGAACTAGCACAGATACGCAGTATTTT.

V and J are TRBV24-1 and TRBJ1-2, with TRBD1 identical over 7 bases. Germline values: CDR1 KGHDR, CDR2 SFDVKD. The CDR3 has 14 residues. The ends lost 7 bases at V and 8 bases at J; junction bases unmatched: 12. The CDR3 DNA sequence: TGTGCCACCAGAGGGACAGACGATATTCGGGGCTACACCTTC. Protein product: CATRGTDDIRGYTF.

The V gene is TRBV5-4, the J gene TRBJ2-5; 15 nucleotides agree with TRBD2. The J segment lost 6 bases and the V segment lost 4 bases, leaving 10 bases of the junction unmatched. The CDR3 length is 17 residues. Germline values: CDR1 SGHNT, CDR2 YYREEE (reference sequence). The CDR3 DNA is TGTGCCAGCAGCACCAGGACTAGCGGGGGGGCCTGGAAGACCCAGTACTTC. Translation gives CASSTRTSGGAWKTQYF.

This chain connects TRBV6-4 to TRBJ2-7; D is unclear. Per germline, CDR1 MRHNA and CDR2 SNTAGT. Trimming removed 3 bases from V and 3 bases from J, with 6 bases in between. This CDR3 spans 12 amino acids. CDR3 loop: CASSERSYEQYF. As DNA, the CDR3 is TGTGCCAGCAGTGAGCGGAGCTACGAGCAGTACTTC.

The J gene is TRBJ1-4, the V gene TRBV27, with a possible D match to TRBD1 (6 bases). From germline, CDR1 is MNHEY and CDR2 SMNVEV (reference sequence). Trimming cost V 5 bases and J 7 bases, with 17 bases left between them. This CDR3 comprises 15 residues. The CDR3 sequence is CASSLTGRSGEKLFF. CDR3 in DNA: TGTGCCAGCAGTCTTACAGGGCGGTCGGGTGAAAAACTGTTTTTT.

The rearrangement joins TRBV2 to TRBJ1-6; 7 bases agree with TRBD1. Germline V gene data show CDR1 as SNHLY and CDR2 as FYNNEI. CDR3 length: 15 residues. Trimming took 7 bases from V and 3 from J; bases not matched to a gene: 6. The CDR3 loop reads CASTGQAYYNSPLHF. CDR3 sequence (DNA): TGTGCCAGCACCGGACAGGCCTACTATAATTCACCCCTCCACTTT.

There are a few counts of this clone. The chain links TRBV10-3 to TRBJ1-5; 7 bases line up with TRBD1. Germline values: CDR1 ENHRY, CDR2 SYGVKD. The CDR3 runs to 16 residues. The J segment lost 3 bases and the V segment lost 2 bases, leaving 7 bases of the junction unmatched. The CDR3 nucleotides read TGTGCCATCAGTGAGGAAGGGGGCTCAAACAATCAGCCCCAGCATTTT. The encoded protein is CAISEEGGSNNQPQHF.